Below, 12 T cell receptor beta chains from the same sample are listed, as sequenced in a study of identical twins. MiXCR, applied by TCRdb to the 5' RACE reads, yields one record per CDR3 protein. The sample carries hundreds of thousands of distinct CDR3 sequences, less than 10% recorded once. These data are also associated with another study on yellow fever vaccine responses in identical twins.

The sample consisted of PBMCs. The receptors originated from a young woman in good health.

This clonotype came up a few times. J is TRBJ2-1 and V is TRBV20-1; no clear D gene. CDR1 and CDR2 from the germline V gene are DFQATT and SNEGSKA (reference sequence). Trimming took off 6 bases at V and 6 bases at J, with 18 bases between the two ends. CDR3 length: 14 amino acids. DNA of the CDR3: TGCAGTGCCCTCCCCATTCCGGATAGCAATGAGCAGTTCTTC. Amino acid sequence: CSALPIPDSNEQFF.

This clonotype has a handful of counts. V usage is TRBV28 and J usage is TRBJ1-6, with D possibly matching TRBD1 (5 bases). The CDR3 loop spans 13 amino acids. Germline V gene data show CDR1 as MDHEN and CDR2 as SYDVKM. Trimming removed 8 bases at V and 14 bases at J, with 19 bases between. This chain's CDR3 is CASWSGGEGTLHF. As DNA, the CDR3 is TGTGCCAGCTGGTCGGGAGGGGAAGGCACCCTCCACTTT. The full variable domain, in which reference TRBV28 and TRBJ1-6 provide the parts outside the CDR3, is DVKVTQSSRYLVKRTGEKVFLECVQDMDHENMFWYRQDPGLGLRLIYFSYDVKMKEKGDIPEGYSVSREKKERFSLILESASTNQTSMYLCASWSGGEGTLHFGNGTRLTVT.

This clonotype has ten or more counts. The chain links TRBV12-3 or TRBV12-4 to TRBJ2-3; TRBD2 is a possible D gene (6 bases). This CDR3 is built from 15 residues. The V end was cut by 5 bases, the J end by 0 bases, with 12 bases between. DNA for the CDR3: TGTGCCAGCAGTATTAGCGGTTCTAGCACAGATACGCAGTATTTT. Translated, it gives CASSISGSSTDTQYF.

The rearrangement links TRBV20-1 to TRBJ2-3; 8 positions match TRBD2. Germline V CDR1 and CDR2: DFQATT, SNEGSKA (reference sequence). V was clipped by 3 bases and J by 2 bases; unmatched bases: 7. The CDR3 runs to 15 residues. The CDR3 sequence: CSASLRGGVTDTQYF. The CDR3 nucleotides are TGCAGTGCTAGCCTACGGGGGGGGGTCACAGATACGCAGTATTTT.

This clonotype was seen a handful of times. The chain is built from TRBV7-8 and TRBJ2-1, with 7 bases lining up with TRBD1. Per germline, CDR1 SGHVS and CDR2 FQNEAQ. CDR3 length equals 15 residues. V dropped 3 bases and J dropped 4; count of bases not matched to a gene: 6. CDR3 sequence reads: CASSFRDRLYNEQFF. The CDR3 region has the DNA TGTGCCAGCAGCTTCAGGGACAGATTATACAATGAGCAGTTCTTC.

This clonotype turned up a few times. The chain recombines TRBV28 with TRBJ2-4; 9 nucleotides align to TRBD1. The V segment lost 3 bases and the J segment 6 bases; nucleotides outside the gene matches: 6. The germline V gene has CDR1 MDHEN and CDR2 SYDVKM. The CDR3 totals 15 residues. CDR3 nucleotide sequence: TGTGCCAGCAGTTTCCCCGGGACAGGGAGAAACATTCAGTACTTC. Amino acid sequence: CASSFPGTGRNIQYF. Full variable domain (outside the CDR3, taken from reference TRBV28 and TRBJ2-4): DVKVTQSSRYLVKRTGEKVFLECVQDMDHENMFWYRQDPGLGLRLIYFSYDVKMKEKGDIPEGYSVSREKKERFSLILESASTNQTSMYLCASSFPGTGRNIQYFGAGTRLSVL.

The V gene is TRBV5-5, the J gene TRBJ2-1; TRBD1 matches 8 bases. The CDR3 runs 16 residues. The V segment lost 4 bases and the J segment 10 bases; nucleotides outside the gene matches: 16. Germline CDR1 SGHKS, CDR2 YYEKEE (reference sequence). Here the CDR3 DNA reads TGTGCCAGCAGCCTCAATTTCGGACAGGGCTTGGAGGAGCAGTTCTTC. Amino acids: CASSLNFGQGLEEQFF.

Ten or more counts support this clonotype. This sequence joins TRBV27 and TRBJ2-2, with TRBD2 identical over 7 bases. CDR1 and CDR2 from the germline V gene are MNHEY and SMNVEV (reference sequence). With 3 bases clipped from V and 4 bases from J, the junction kept 5 bases outside the gene matches. The CDR3 is 15 residues long. CDR3 in amino acids: CASSFGLGRTGELFF. The CDR3 bases are TGTGCCAGCAGTTTCGGACTAGGTCGCACCGGGGAGCTGTTTTTT.

Only a few counts were recorded for this clonotype. The chain recombines TRBV6-1 with TRBJ2-3; the match to TRBD2 covers 8 bases. The V and J ends lost 6 bases and 10 bases, in that order; junction bases with no gene match: 18. The CDR3 runs to 16 residues. From germline, CDR1 is MNHNS and CDR2 SASEGT. The CDR3: CASRSLSGKSTPPQYF. The CDR3 bases are TGTGCCAGCAGATCCCTTAGCGGGAAATCCACCCCCCCGCAGTATTTT.

This clonotype was counted many times. The genes are TRBV2 and TRBJ1-5, with 8 bases that match TRBD1. The V gene's germline CDR1 is SNHLY and CDR2 FYNNEI. The V gene end was trimmed by 6 bases and the J gene end by 0 bases; junction bases not matched to a gene: 1. There are 14 residues in the CDR3. The CDR3 sequence: CASRDRVSNQPQHF. The DNA for the CDR3 is TGTGCCAGCAGGGACAGGGTTAGCAATCAGCCCCAGCATTTT.

This clonotype was seen more than once but under ten times. The chain carries TRBV29-1 and TRBJ2-2; 11 bases line up with TRBD2. Germline loops: CDR1 SQVTM, CDR2 ANQGSEA. The CDR3 runs 15 residues. V was clipped by 2 bases and J by 1 base; unmatched bases: 0. CDR3 sequence reads: CSVETSGGNTGELFF. The CDR3 region has the DNA TGCAGCGTTGAAACTAGCGGGGGGAACACCGGGGAGCTGTTTTTT.

This clonotype occurred many times. This CDR3 is CASSQNSYEQYF. In DNA form, the CDR3 reads TGTGCCAGCAGCCAGAATTCCTACGAGCAGTACTTC. The J gene is TRBJ2-7, the V gene TRBV7-2, with D uncertain. Germline CDR1 SGHTA, CDR2 FQGNSA. The CDR3 spans 12 residues. Trimming removed 5 bases at V and 1 base at J, with 6 bases between.